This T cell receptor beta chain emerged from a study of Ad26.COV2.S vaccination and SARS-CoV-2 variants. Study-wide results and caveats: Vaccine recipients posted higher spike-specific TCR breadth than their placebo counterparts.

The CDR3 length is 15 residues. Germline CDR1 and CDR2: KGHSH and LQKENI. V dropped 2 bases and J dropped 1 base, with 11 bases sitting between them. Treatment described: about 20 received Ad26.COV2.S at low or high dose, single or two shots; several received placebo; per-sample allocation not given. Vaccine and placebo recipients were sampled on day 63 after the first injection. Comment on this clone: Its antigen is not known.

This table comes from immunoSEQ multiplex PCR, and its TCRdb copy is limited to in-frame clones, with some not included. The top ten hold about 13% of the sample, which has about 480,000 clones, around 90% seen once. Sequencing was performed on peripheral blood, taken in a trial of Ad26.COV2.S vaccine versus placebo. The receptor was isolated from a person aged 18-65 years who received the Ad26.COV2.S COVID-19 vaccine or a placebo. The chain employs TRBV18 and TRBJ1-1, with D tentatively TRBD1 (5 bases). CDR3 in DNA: TGTGCCAGCTCACCAATATTAGGGGAGAACACTGAAGCTTTCTTT. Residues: CASSPILGENTEAFF.